A selection of T cell receptor beta chains follows, all from one sample in a study of cytomegalovirus exposure and HLA in healthy donors. Here immunoSEQ multiplex PCR was the method, and the copy in TCRdb shows in-frame clones only, minus some. The sample consists of around 150,000 clones, approximately 62% of them appearing once. Sequenced material: PBMCs. The receptors originated from a human donor in good health. Both conserved end residues are part of each CDR3. The D gene is left open where the match is weak. The listing skips clone size in some rows; elsewhere it reads once, few, many or a size class.

few	TRBV11-3	.	TRBJ2-7	CASSWDTNYEQYF	TGTGCCAGCAGCTGGGACACCAACTACGAGCAGTACTTC
once	TRBV7-6	TRBD2	TRBJ2-1	CASSPGLAARVGYNEQFF	TGTGCCAGCAGCCCGGGACTAGCGGCCAGAGTCGGATACAATGAGCAGTTCTTC
.	TRBV6-5	.	TRBJ2-7	CASSYIGGNEQYF	TGTGCCAGCAGTTACATAGGGGGAAACGAGCAGTACTTC
.	TRBV10-3	.	TRBJ2-1	CAISDRGRAYNEQFF	TGTGCCATCAGTGACCGTGGCAGGGCCTACAATGAGCAGTTCTTC
.	TRBV28	TRBD2	TRBJ2-1	CASSLGGSGSTDYNEQFF	TGTGCCAGCAGTCTAGGGGGTAGCGGGAGTACGGACTACAATGAGCAGTTCTTC
.	TRBV28	.	TRBJ2-7	CASSPAGNNEQYF	TGTGCCAGCAGTCCCGCAGGAAACAACGAGCAGTACTTC
.	TRBV19	TRBD1	TRBJ1-5	CASSRTGGQPQHF	TGTGCCAGTAGTCGGACAGGGGGACAGCCCCAGCATTTT
.	TRBV2	.	TRBJ1-1	CASRLEKLNTEAFF	TGTGCCAGCAGGTTGGAGAAGTTGAACACTGAAGCTTTCTTT
.	TRBV1	.	TRBJ2-4	CTSSPQGEDIQYF	TGCACCAGCAGTCCCCAGGGGGAGGACATTCAGTACTTC
few	TRBV5-1	TRBD2	TRBJ2-7	CASSSRLAGIYEQYF	TGCGCCAGCAGCTCCCGACTAGCGGGAATTTACGAGCAGTACTTC
.	TRBV19	TRBD2	TRBJ2-7	CASSRVGLAGAASYEQYF	TGTGCCAGTAGCCGGGTTGGACTAGCGGGCGCCGCCTCCTACGAGCAGTACTTC
.	TRBV7-8	.	TRBJ1-3	CASSLVPLRSVDSGNTIYF	TGTGCCAGCAGCTTAGTCCCCCTCAGGTCGGTCGACTCTGGAAACACCATATATTTT
.	TRBV2	TRBD2	TRBJ2-5	CASRGGSSETQYF	TGTGCCAGCAGGGGGGGGAGTTCAGAGACCCAGTACTTC
.	TRBV11-3	.	TRBJ2-5	CASSSRETQYF	TGTGCCAGCAGCTCTCGGGAGACCCAGTACTTC
.	TRBV11-2	.	TRBJ2-7	CASSLSESSYEQYF	TGTGCCAGCAGCTTATCGGAGAGCTCCTACGAGCAGTACTTC
.	TRBV29-1	TRBD2	TRBJ2-1	CSVPSGSNEQFF	TGCAGCGTTCCCAGCGGGAGCAATGAGCAGTTCTTC
.	TRBV6-1	.	TRBJ1-2	CASSGRGSSPYGYTF	TGTGCCAGCAGTGGTAGAGGTAGTTCACCGTATGGCTACACCTTC
.	TRBV28	TRBD1	TRBJ1-5	CASSIDRGRQPQHF	TGTGCCAGCAGTATAGACAGGGGGCGGCAGCCCCAGCATTTT
.	TRBV4-2	.	TRBJ1-5	CASSPWWQGWGNQPQHF	TGTGCCAGCAGCCCCTGGTGGCAGGGATGGGGCAATCAGCCCCAGCATTTT
.	TRBV9	.	TRBJ2-3	CASSVVAGAGDTQYF	TGTGCCAGCAGCGTAGTTGCGGGGGCGGGAGATACGCAGTATTTT
.	TRBV7-8	.	TRBJ1-5	CASKTDNSNQPQHF	TGTGCCAGCAAGACAGATAATAGCAATCAGCCCCAGCATTTT
few	TRBV19	TRBD1	TRBJ2-5	CASSILSGQGVRETQYF	TGTGCCAGTAGTATTTTATCGGGACAGGGGGTTCGGGAGACCCAGTACTTC
.	TRBV28	.	TRBJ2-7	CASSSLGWEASYEQYF	TGTGCCAGCAGCAGCCTCGGTTGGGAGGCCTCCTACGAGCAGTACTTC
.	TRBV7-2	.	TRBJ1-4	CASSLGPEKLFF	TGTGCCAGCAGCTTAGGGCCTGAAAAACTGTTTTTT
.	TRBV5-1	.	TRBJ1-1	CASSFVGAMNTEAFF	TGCGCCAGCAGCTTCGTGGGGGCGATGAACACTGAAGCTTTCTTT
.	TRBV7-9	TRBD1	TRBJ2-7	CASSSLTGDLYEQYF	TGTGCCAGCAGCTCTTTGACAGGGGACCTCTACGAGCAGTACTTC
.	TRBV5-1	TRBD1	TRBJ2-5	CASSLARDRVETQYF	TGCGCCAGCAGCTTGGCTCGGGACAGGGTAGAGACCCAGTACTTC
.	TRBV20-1	TRBD2	TRBJ2-1	CSARGGDEQFF	TGCAGTGCTAGGGGAGGGGATGAGCAGTTCTTC
.	TRBV6-1	.	TRBJ1-1	CASSLQSLDTEAFF	TGTGCCAGCAGTCTACAGAGTCTGGACACTGAAGCTTTCTTT
.	TRBV11-2	.	TRBJ2-1	CASSLAGTNEQFF	TGTGCCAGCAGCTTAGCGGGTACCAATGAGCAGTTCTTC
.	TRBV7-2	.	TRBJ2-7	CASSSRVIGEQYF	TGTGCCAGCAGCTCCAGGGTAATCGGCGAGCAGTACTTC
.	TRBV27	.	TRBJ1-3	CASSSLQGPPGNTIYF	TGTGCCAGCAGTAGCCTACAGGGCCCTCCTGGAAACACCATATATTTT
once	TRBV28	TRBD1	TRBJ2-5	CASSLGQGVRETQYF	TGTGCCAGCAGTTTAGGTCAGGGGGTCCGGGAGACCCAGTACTTC
.	TRBV5-1	TRBD2	TRBJ2-3	CASSFGGLAGAGDTQYF	TGCGCCAGCAGCTTCGGAGGACTAGCGGGAGCCGGAGATACGCAGTATTTT
.	TRBV6-5	.	TRBJ2-1	CASSERGGSNEQFF	TGTGCCAGCAGTGAAAGGGGCGGATCGAATGAGCAGTTCTTC
.	TRBV20-1	.	TRBJ1-2	CSARSYGYTF	TGCAGTGCTAGGAGCTATGGCTACACCTTC
.	TRBV27	.	TRBJ2-3	CASSFLRTDTQYF	TGTGCCAGCAGTTTTTTGAGGACAGATACGCAGTATTTT
.	TRBV11-2	TRBD1	TRBJ2-7	CASSFDRESSYEQYF	TGTGCCAGCAGCTTCGACAGGGAGTCTTCTTACGAGCAGTACTTC
.	TRBV7-2	TRBD2	TRBJ2-5	CASSVGTSVETQYF	TGTGCCAGCAGCGTCGGGACTAGCGTAGAGACCCAGTACTTC
.	TRBV4-2	.	TRBJ1-4	CASSQEEVYGGRGVNEKLFF	TGTGCCAGCAGCCAAGAGGAGGTCTACGGGGGCCGGGGGGTAAATGAAAAACTGTTTTTT